These 6 T cell receptor beta chains came from one sample sequenced in a study of cytomegalovirus exposure and HLA in healthy donors. The PCR employed 60 Vbeta primers together with 13 Jbeta primers. The table came from immunoSEQ multiplex PCR; TCRdb's copy has only in-frame clones and leaves some out. Here the sample spans 150,000 to 200,000 clones, nearly 80% being singletons. The sequenced sample was PBMCs. The receptors were gathered from a female donor in good health and CMV-seronegative.

The V gene is TRBV29-1, the J gene TRBJ2-1, with unresolved D. The ends were cut back, 2 bases at V and 10 bases at J, with 6 bases in the middle. CDR1 and CDR2 from the germline V gene are SQVTM and ANQGSEA. This CDR3 spans 10 amino acids. In DNA form, the CDR3 reads TGCAGCGTTGAATTCCGGGAGCAGTTCTTC. Its translation is CSVEFREQFF.

The chain recombines TRBV5-1 with TRBJ2-7, with TRBD1 identical over 10 bases. The V and J ends lost 3 bases and 4 bases, in that order; junction bases with no gene match: 4. The CDR3 contains 14 residues. Germline CDR1 is SGHRS and CDR2 is YFSETQ. In nucleotides, the CDR3 is TGCGCCAGCAGCTCGACAGGGGGCAGGTACGAGCAGTACTTC. This encodes CASSSTGGRYEQYF. Together with reference TRBV5-1 and TRBJ2-7, the CDR3 gives the full variable domain: KAGVTQTPRYLIKTRGQQVTLSCSPISGHRSVSWYQQTPGQGLQFLFEYFSETQRNKGNFPGRFSGRQFSNSRSEMNVSTLELGDSALYLCASSSTGGRYEQYFGPGTRLTVT.

V and J are TRBV7-3 and TRBJ2-3, with D possibly TRBD1 on 5 matching bases. Germline V CDR1 and CDR2: SGHTA, FQGTGA. The CDR3 totals 15 residues. The V and J ends lost 1 base and 2 bases respectively, with 10 bases between them. The DNA for the CDR3 is TGTGCCAGCAGCTTAATTGGACACCCCACAGATACGCAGTATTTT. Its protein product is CASSLIGHPTDTQYF. Drawing the rest from reference TRBV7-3 and TRBJ2-3, the complete variable domain is GAGVSQTPSNKVTEKGKYVELRCDPISGHTALYWYRQSLGQGPEFLIYFQGTGAADDSGLPNDRFFAVRPEGSVSTLKIQRTERGDSAVYLCASSLIGHPTDTQYFGPGTRLTVL.

This clone showed up just a few times. This sequence joins TRBV9 and TRBJ1-6; possible D gene TRBD1, 6 bases. V lost 3 bases and J 5 bases, leaving 12 bases between the germline ends. This CDR3 has 15 amino acids. Germline V gene sequence: CDR1 SGDLS, CDR2 YYNGEE. The CDR3 protein is CASSEGGRNNSPLHF. The CDR3 bases are TGTGCCAGCAGCGAGGGGGGGAGGAATAATTCACCCCTCCACTTT.

Points on this clone: At one of its ends the junction is not consistent with the germline gene, which may arise from a read error. Other DNA sequences of this sample code for an identical CDR3. The chain joins TRBV14 to TRBJ1-2; TRBD1 might be the D (5 bases). This CDR3 has 13 residues. The germline CDR1 and CDR2 sequences are SGHDN and FVKESK. Here the CDR3 DNA reads TGCGCCAGCAGCCAAGTCGCAGGGTTTGGCTACACCTTC. It encodes CASSQVAGFGYTF.

The table lists this clone with a count of one. This chain links TRBV19 with TRBJ1-1; D uncertain. Trimming cost V 9 bases and J 3 bases, with 11 bases left between them. Per the germline V gene, CDR1 is LNHDA and CDR2 is SQIVND (reference sequence). This CDR3 is built from 12 residues. CDR3: CASTRGYTEAFF. The DNA of the CDR3 is TGTGCCAGCACCAGAGGGTACACTGAAGCTTTCTTT.